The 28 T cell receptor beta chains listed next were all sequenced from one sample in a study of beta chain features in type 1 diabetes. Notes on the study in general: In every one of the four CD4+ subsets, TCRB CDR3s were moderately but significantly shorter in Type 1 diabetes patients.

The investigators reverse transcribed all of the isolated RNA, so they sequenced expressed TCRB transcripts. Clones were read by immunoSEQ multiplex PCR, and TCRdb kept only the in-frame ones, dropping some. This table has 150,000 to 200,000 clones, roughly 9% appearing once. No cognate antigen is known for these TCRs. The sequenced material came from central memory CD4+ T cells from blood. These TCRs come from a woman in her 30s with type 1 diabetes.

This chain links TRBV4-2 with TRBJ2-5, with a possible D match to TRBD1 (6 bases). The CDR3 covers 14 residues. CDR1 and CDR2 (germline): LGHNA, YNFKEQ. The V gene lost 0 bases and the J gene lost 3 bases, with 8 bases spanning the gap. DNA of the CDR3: TGTGCCAGCAGCCAAGATGACAGGAAAGAGACCCAGTACTTC. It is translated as CASSQDDRKETQYF.

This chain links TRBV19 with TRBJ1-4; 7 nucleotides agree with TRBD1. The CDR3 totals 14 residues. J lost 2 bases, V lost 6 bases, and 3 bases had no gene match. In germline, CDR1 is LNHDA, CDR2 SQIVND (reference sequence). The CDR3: CASRTTGTNEKLFF. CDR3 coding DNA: TGTGCCAGTAGGACGACAGGGACTAATGAAAAACTGTTTTTT.

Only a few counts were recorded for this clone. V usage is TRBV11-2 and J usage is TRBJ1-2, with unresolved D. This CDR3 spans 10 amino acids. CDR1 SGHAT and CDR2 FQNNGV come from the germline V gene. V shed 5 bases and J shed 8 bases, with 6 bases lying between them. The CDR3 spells CASSLTGYTF. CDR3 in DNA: TGTGCCAGCAGCCTAACGGGCTACACCTTC.

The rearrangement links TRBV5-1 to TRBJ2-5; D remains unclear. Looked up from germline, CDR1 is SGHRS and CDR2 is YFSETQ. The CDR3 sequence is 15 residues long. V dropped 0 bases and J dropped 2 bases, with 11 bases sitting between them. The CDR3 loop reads CASSLGRSHQETQYF. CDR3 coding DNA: TGCGCCAGCAGCTTGGGTAGGAGTCATCAAGAGACCCAGTACTTC.

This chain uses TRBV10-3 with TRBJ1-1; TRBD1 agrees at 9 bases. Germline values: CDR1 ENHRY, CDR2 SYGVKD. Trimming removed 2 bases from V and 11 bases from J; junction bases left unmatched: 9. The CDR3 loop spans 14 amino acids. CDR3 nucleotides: TGTGCCATCAGTGAGCCGGGACAGGGTGTTCGTGCTTTCTTT. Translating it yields CAISEPGQGVRAFF.

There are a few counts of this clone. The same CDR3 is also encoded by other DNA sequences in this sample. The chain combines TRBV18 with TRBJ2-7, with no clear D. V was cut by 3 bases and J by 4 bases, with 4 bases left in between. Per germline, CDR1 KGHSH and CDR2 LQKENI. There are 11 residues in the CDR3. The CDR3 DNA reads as TGTGCCAGCTCACCTCAATACGAGCAGTACTTC. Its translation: CASSPQYEQYF.

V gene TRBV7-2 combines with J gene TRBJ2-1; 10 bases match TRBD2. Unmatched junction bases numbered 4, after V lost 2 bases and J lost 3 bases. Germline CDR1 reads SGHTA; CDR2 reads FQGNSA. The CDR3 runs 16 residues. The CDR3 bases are TGTGCCAGCAGCTTACTCCCTAGCGGGGGCTACAATGAGCAGTTCTTC. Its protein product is CASSLLPSGGYNEQFF.

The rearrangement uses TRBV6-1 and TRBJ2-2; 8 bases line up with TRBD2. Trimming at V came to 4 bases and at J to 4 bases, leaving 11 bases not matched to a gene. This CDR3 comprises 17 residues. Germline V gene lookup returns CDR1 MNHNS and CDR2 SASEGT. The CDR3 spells CASSGEGAGVVTGELFF. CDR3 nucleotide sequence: TGTGCCAGCAGTGGCGAGGGAGCGGGAGTGGTCACCGGGGAGCTGTTTTTT.

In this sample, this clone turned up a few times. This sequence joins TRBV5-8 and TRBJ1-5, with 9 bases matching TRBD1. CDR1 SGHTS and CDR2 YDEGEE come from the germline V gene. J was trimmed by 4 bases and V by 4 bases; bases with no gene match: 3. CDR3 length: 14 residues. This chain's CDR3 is CASSTDRGNQPQHF. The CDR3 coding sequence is TGTGCCAGCAGCACGGACAGGGGAAATCAGCCCCAGCATTTT.

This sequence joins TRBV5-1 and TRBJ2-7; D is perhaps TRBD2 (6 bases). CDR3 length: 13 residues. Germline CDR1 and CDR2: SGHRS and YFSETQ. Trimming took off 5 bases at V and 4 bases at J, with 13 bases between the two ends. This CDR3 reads CASRASDGYEQYF. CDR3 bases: TGCGCCAGCAGAGCTAGCGACGGGTACGAGCAGTACTTC. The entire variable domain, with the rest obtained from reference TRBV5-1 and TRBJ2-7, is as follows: KAGVTQTPRYLIKTRGQQVTLSCSPISGHRSVSWYQQTPGQGLQFLFEYFSETQRNKGNFPGRFSGRQFSNSRSEMNVSTLELGDSALYLCASRASDGYEQYFGPGTRLTVT.

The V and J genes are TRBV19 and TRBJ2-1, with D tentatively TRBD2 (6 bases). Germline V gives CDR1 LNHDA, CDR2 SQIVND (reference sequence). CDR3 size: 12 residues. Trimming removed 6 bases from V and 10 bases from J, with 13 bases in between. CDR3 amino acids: CASRGVGGEQFF. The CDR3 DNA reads TGTGCCAGTAGGGGGGTGGGAGGCGAGCAGTTCTTC.

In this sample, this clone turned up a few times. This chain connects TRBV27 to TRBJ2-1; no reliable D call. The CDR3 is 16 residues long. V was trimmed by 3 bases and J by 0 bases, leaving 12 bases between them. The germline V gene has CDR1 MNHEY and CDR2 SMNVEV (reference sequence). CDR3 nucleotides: TGTGCCAGCAGTTTTTCGTTGGCCTCCTCCTACAATGAGCAGTTCTTC. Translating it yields CASSFSLASSYNEQFF.

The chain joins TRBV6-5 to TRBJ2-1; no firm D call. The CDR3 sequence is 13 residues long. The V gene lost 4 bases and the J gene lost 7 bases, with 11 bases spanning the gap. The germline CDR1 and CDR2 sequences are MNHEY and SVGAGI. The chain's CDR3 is CASSFELRNEQFF. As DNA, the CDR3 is TGTGCCAGCAGTTTCGAGCTGAGGAATGAGCAGTTCTTC.

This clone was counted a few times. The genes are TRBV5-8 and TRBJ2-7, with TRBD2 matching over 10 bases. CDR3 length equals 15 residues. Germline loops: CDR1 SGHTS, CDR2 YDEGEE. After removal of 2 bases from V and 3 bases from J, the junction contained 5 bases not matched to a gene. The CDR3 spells CASSLAGGGLYEQYF. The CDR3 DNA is TGTGCCAGCAGCTTAGCGGGAGGGGGCCTCTACGAGCAGTACTTC.

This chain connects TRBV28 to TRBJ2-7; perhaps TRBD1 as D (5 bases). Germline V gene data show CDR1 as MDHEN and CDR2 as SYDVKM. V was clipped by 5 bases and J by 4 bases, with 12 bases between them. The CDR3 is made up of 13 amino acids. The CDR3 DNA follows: TGTGCCAGCAGTAGGGGATCGAGGTACGAGCAGTACTTC. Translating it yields CASSRGSRYEQYF.

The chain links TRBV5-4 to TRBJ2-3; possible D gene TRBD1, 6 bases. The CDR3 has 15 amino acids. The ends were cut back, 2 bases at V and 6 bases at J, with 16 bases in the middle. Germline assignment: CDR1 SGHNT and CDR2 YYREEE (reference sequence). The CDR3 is CASSFPGASGDTQYF. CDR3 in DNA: TGTGCCAGCAGCTTTCCAGGGGCCTCGGGGGATACGCAGTATTTT.

CDR3 region: CASTTSIGNTIYF. The CDR3 nucleotides are TGTGCCAGCACCACTAGCATTGGAAACACCATATATTTT. This rearrangement joins TRBV28 to TRBJ1-3, with D hard to call. The V end was cut by 7 bases, the J end by 3 bases, with 10 bases between. This CDR3 comprises 13 residues. The germline V gene encodes CDR1 MDHEN and CDR2 SYDVKM.

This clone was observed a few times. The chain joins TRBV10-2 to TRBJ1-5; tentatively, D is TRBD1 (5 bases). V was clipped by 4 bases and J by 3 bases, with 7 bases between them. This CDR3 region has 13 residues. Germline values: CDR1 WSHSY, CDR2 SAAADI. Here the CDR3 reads CASSAQDNQPQHF. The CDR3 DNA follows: TGCGCCAGCAGTGCACAGGACAATCAGCCCCAGCATTTT.

The CDR3, as DNA: TGTGCCAGCAGTTACGGGTTCAGGGGTGGCTACACCTTC. This encodes CASSYGFRGGYTF. The chain carries TRBV6-6 and TRBJ1-2; TRBD1 is a possible D gene (6 bases). CDR1 is MNHNY and CDR2 is SVGAGI in the germline V gene (reference sequence). V lost 2 bases and J 7 bases, leaving 11 bases between the germline ends. The CDR3 has 13 residues.

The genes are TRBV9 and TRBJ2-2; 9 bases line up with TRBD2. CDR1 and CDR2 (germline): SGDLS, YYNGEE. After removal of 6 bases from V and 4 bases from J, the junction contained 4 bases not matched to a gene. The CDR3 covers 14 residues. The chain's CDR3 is CASKAGGGTGELFF. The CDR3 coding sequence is TGTGCCAGCAAGGCGGGAGGGGGCACCGGGGAGCTGTTTTTT.

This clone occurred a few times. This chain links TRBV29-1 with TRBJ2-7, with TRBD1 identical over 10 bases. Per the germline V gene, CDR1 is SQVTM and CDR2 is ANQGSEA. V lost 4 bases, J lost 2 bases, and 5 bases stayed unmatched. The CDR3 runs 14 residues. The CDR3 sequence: CSVARGTGAYEQYF. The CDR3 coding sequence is TGCAGCGTTGCCCGCGGGACAGGGGCCTACGAGCAGTACTTC.

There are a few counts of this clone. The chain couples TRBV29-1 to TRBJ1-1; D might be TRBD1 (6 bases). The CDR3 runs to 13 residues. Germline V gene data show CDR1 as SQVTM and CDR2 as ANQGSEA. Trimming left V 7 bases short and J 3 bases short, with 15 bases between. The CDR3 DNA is TGCAGCGGTGTGGACAGTGGGCACACTGAAGCTTTCTTT. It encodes CSGVDSGHTEAFF.

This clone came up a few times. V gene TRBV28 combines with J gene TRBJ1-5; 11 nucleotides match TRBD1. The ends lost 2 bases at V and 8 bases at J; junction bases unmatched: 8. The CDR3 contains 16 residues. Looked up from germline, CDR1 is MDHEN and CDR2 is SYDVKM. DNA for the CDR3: TGTGCCAGCAGTTTACCACCGGGACAGGGGGGGGAGCCCCAGCATTTT. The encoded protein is CASSLPPGQGGEPQHF.

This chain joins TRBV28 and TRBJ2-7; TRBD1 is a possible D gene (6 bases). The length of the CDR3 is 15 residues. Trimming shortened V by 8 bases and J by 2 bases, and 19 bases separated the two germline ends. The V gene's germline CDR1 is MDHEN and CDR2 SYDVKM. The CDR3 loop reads CASEAPGTRAYEQYF. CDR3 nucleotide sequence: TGTGCCAGCGAGGCCCCCGGGACAAGGGCCTACGAGCAGTACTTC.

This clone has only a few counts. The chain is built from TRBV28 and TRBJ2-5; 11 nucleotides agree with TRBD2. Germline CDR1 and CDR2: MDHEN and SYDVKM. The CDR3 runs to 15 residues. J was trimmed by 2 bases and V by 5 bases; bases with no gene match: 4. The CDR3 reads CASSTGTSGQETQYF. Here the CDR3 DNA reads TGTGCCAGCAGTACAGGGACTAGCGGTCAAGAGACCCAGTACTTC.

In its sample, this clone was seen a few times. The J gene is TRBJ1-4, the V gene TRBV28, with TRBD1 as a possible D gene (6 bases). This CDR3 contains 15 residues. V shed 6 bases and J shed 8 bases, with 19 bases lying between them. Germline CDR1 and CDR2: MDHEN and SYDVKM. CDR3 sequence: CASSLQGLAEEKLFF. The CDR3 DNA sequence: TGTGCCAGCAGCCTCCAGGGGCTTGCGGAAGAAAAACTGTTTTTT.

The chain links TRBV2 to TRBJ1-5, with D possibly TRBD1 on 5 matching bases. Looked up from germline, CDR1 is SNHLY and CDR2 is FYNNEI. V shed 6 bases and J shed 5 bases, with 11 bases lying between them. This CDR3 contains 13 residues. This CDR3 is CASSVDSHQPQHF. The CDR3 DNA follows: TGTGCCAGCAGCGTAGACAGCCATCAGCCCCAGCATTTT. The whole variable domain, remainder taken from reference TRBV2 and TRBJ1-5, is EPEVTQTPSHQVTQMGQEVILRCVPISNHLYFYWYRQILGQKVEFLVSFYNNEISEKSEIFDDQFSVERPDGSNFTLKIRSTKLEDSAMYFCASSVDSHQPQHFGDGTRLSIL.

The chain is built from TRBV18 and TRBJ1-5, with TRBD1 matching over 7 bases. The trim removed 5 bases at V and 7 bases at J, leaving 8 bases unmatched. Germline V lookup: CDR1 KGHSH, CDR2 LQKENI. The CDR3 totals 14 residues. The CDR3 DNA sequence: TGTGCCAGCTCAACAGGGGATAGAGGACAGCCCCAGCATTTT. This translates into CASSTGDRGQPQHF.